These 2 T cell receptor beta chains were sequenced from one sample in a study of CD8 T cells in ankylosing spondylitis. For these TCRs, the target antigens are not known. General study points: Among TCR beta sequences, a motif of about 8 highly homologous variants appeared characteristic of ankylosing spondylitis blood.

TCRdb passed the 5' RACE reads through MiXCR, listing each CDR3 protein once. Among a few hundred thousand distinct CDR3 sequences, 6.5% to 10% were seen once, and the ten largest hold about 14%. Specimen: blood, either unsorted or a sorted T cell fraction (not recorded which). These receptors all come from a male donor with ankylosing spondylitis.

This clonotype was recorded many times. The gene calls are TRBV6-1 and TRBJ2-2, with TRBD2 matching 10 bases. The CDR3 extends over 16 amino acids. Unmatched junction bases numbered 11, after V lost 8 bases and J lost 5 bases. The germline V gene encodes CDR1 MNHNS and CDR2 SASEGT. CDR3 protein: CASRLAGEFVTGELFF. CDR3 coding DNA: TGTGCCAGCCGCCTAGCGGGAGAGTTCGTGACCGGGGAGCTGTTTTTT.

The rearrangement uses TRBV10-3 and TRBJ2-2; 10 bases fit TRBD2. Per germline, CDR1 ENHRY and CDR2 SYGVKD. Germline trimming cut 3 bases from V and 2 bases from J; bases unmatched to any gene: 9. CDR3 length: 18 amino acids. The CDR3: CAISEDPSGRSNTGELFF. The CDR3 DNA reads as TGTGCCATCAGTGAAGATCCTAGCGGGAGATCTAACACCGGGGAGCTGTTTTTT.